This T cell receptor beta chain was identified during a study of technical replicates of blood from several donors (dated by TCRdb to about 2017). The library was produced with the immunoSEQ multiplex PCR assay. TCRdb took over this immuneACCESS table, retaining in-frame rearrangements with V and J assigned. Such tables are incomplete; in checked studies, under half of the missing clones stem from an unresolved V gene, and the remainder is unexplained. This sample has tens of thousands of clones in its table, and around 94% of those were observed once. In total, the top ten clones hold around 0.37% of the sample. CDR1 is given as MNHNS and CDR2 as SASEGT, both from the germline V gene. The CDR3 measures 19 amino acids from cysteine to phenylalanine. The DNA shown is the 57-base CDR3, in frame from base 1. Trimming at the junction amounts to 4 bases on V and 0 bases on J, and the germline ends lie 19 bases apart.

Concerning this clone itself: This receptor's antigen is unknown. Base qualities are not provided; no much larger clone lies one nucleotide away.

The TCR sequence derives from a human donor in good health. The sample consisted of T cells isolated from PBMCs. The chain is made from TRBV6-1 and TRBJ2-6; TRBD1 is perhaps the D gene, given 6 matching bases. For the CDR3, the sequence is CASSAYRDRSYSGANVLTF. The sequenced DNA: TGTGCCAGCAGTGCCTACAGGGACCGTTCTTACTCTGGGGCCAACGTCCTGACTTTC.